This entry describes one T cell receptor (beta chain). Its antigen is not identified. It was with random hexamers that roughly 0.5 to 1 ug RNA was reverse transcribed. Amplification of TCR beta CDR3 by immunoSEQ multiplex PCR spanned 54 Vbeta and 13 Jbeta. TCRdb re-analysed the immunoSEQ multiplex PCR reads in MiXCR, keeping a single row per CDR3 protein. This sample yields about 200,000 distinct CDR3 sequences, of which roughly 96% are seen a single time; around 0.093% belongs to the top ten. These data belong to a study of CD8 T cells in Susac syndrome. Findings and caveats of the study: Individuals included in the TCR sequencing and HLA analysis were acknowledged by the study to be relatively few in number.

V gave up 4 bases and J gave up 5 bases, with 8 bases separating them. The CDR3 is 12 residues long. Germline V gene sequence: CDR1 SGDLS, CDR2 YYNGEE. TCR beta sequences were obtained from blood CD8+ and CD4+ T cells. While serving as controls, healthy donors were matched for age and sex. This TCR was recovered from a human donor in good health. The genes are TRBV9 and TRBJ2-3, with D perhaps being TRBD1 or TRBD2 (5 bases each). Material: CD4+ T cells from PBMCs. CDR3 bases: TGTGCCAGCAGCTATGGGGGAGATACGCAGTATTTT. It specifies CASSYGGDTQYF.